The 29 T cell receptor beta chains listed next were all sequenced from one sample in a study of identical twins. MiXCR was run by TCRdb on the 5' RACE reads, yielding one entry per CDR3 protein. This table has under 900,000 distinct CDR3 sequences, approximately 18% appearing once. The same sample was also used in a study of T cells expressing NK-cell markers.

The sample consisted of PBMCs. These receptors all come from a woman in her late teens or twenties in good health.

This clonotype has only a few counts. The chain combines TRBV10-2 with TRBJ2-1, with TRBD2 identical over 7 bases. V shed 1 base and J 9 bases; nucleotides not matched to a gene: 9. The CDR3 runs 15 residues. Germline CDR1 reads WSHSY; CDR2 reads SAAADI. CDR3 sequence: CASSEYLAASGEQFF. CDR3 sequence (DNA): TGCGCCAGCAGTGAGTACCTAGCGGCGTCCGGTGAGCAGTTCTTC.

In this sample, this clonotype turned up a few times. The chain employs TRBV29-1 and TRBJ1-2; D unresolved. CDR1 SQVTM and CDR2 ANQGSEA come from the germline V gene. The V end lost 0 bases, the J end lost 5 bases, and 4 bases lay between the germline ends. The CDR3 has 11 residues. DNA of the CDR3: TGCAGCGTTGAAGATTGGTATGGCTACACCTTC. Translated: CSVEDWYGYTF.

This clonotype was picked up many times. V and J are TRBV12-3 or TRBV12-4 and TRBJ1-3; D gene uncertain. The CDR3 is made up of 12 amino acids. Trimming removed 3 bases from V and 4 bases from J, with 4 bases in between. DNA of the CDR3: TGTGCCAGCAGTTTTTGGGGAAACACCATATATTTT. Amino acids: CASSFWGNTIYF.

The chain links TRBV12-3 or TRBV12-4 to TRBJ2-5, with D maybe TRBD2 (5 bases). Deletions cut 5 bases from V and 7 bases from J, with 11 bases between. CDR3 length: 12 amino acids. The chain's CDR3 is CASSRDSWTQYF. The CDR3 nucleotides are TGTGCCAGCAGTCGGGATTCATGGACCCAGTACTTC.

This clonotype has only a few counts. The chain couples TRBV10-3 to TRBJ2-7; 10 bases match TRBD1. Trimming cost V 4 bases and J 1 base; bases outside gene matches: 4. CDR3 length equals 15 residues. Germline assignment: CDR1 ENHRY and CDR2 SYGVKD. CDR3 nucleotide sequence: TGTGCCATCAGTGGCCGGGACAGGGGATCCTACGAGCAGTACTTC. Its protein product is CAISGRDRGSYEQYF.

This clonotype has just a few counts. The chain is built from TRBV20-1 and TRBJ2-7, with 9 bases matching TRBD1. Looked up from germline, CDR1 is DFQATT and CDR2 is SNEGSKA (reference sequence). There are 15 residues in the CDR3. V dropped 6 bases and J dropped 1; count of bases not matched to a gene: 10. CDR3 in DNA: TGCAGTGCAGCAACCCCCGGGACAGGGTCCTACGAGCAGTACTTC. Its translation: CSAATPGTGSYEQYF.

This clonotype was counted a few times. The chain couples TRBV5-1 to TRBJ1-1; 7 nucleotides match TRBD1. V was clipped by 3 bases and J by 0 bases; unmatched bases: 5. The CDR3 contains 15 residues. Germline V gene data show CDR1 as SGHRS and CDR2 as YFSETQ. The CDR3 loop is CASSSTGAMNTEAFF. The CDR3 nucleotides are TGCGCCAGCAGCTCTACAGGGGCGATGAACACTGAAGCTTTCTTT.

This clonotype has a count of ten or more. This chain connects TRBV5-1 to TRBJ1-3; D is possibly TRBD1 (5 bases). The germline gives CDR1 SGHRS, CDR2 YFSETQ. The CDR3 length is 15 residues. V dropped 5 bases and J dropped 0 bases, with 12 bases sitting between them. The CDR3 spells CASSSGRSSGNTIYF. The CDR3 coding sequence is TGCGCCAGCAGTTCGGGACGCAGCTCTGGAAACACCATATATTTT.

The V call is TRBV7-6, the J call TRBJ2-1, with TRBD2 matching 8 bases. V was pared by 0 bases and J by 8 bases, with 9 bases of the junction left unmatched. The CDR3 runs to 16 residues. Germline V gives CDR1 SGHVS, CDR2 FNYEAQ. The CDR3 nucleotides are TGTGCCAGCAGCTTAGCTCGTCGGGAGGGCCGGGATGAGCAGTTCTTC. Amino acids: CASSLARREGRDEQFF.

This clonotype was seen a few times. The chain employs TRBV11-2 and TRBJ2-5, with 7 bases lining up with TRBD1. CDR1 is SGHAT and CDR2 is FQNNGV in the germline V gene. CDR3 length equals 13 residues. With V trimmed by 4 bases and J by 3 bases, 2 bases remained unmatched. The CDR3, as DNA: TGTGCCAGCAGCTCCGACAGGGAAGAGACCCAGTACTTC. The encoded protein is CASSSDREETQYF.

The rearrangement uses TRBV7-3 and TRBJ2-1, with D perhaps matching TRBD1 (5 bases). The V end lost 6 bases, the J end lost 9 bases, and 21 bases lay between the germline ends. From germline, CDR1 is SGHTA and CDR2 FQGTGA. The CDR3 totals 15 residues. The CDR3 loop reads CASSLDKLRGVEQFF. The CDR3, as DNA: TGTGCCAGCAGTCTGGATAAGCTTAGGGGCGTTGAGCAGTTCTTC.

This clonotype was found a few times. V usage is TRBV12-3 or TRBV12-4 and J usage is TRBJ2-1; 7 bases agree with TRBD1. V shed 3 bases, J shed 7 bases, and the junction held 6 bases outside the gene matches. The CDR3 covers 14 residues. This CDR3 reads CASSLSQGVNEQFF. CDR3 nucleotides: TGTGCCAGCAGTTTGAGTCAGGGGGTAAATGAGCAGTTCTTC.

The rearrangement uses TRBV10-3 and TRBJ2-1, with D maybe TRBD2 (5 bases). This CDR3 is 14 amino acids long. Germline-derived CDR1 and CDR2 are ENHRY and SYGVKD. The germline V and J ends were trimmed by 0 bases and 10 bases, with 13 bases remaining between them. CDR3 in amino acids: CAISESSASPEQFF. The CDR3 DNA sequence: TGTGCCATCAGTGAGTCTAGCGCGAGCCCGGAGCAGTTCTTC.

The V and J genes are TRBV4-3 and TRBJ1-1, with D uncertain. This CDR3 is 14 amino acids long. V shed 1 base and J shed 6 bases, with 12 bases lying between them. Looked up from germline, CDR1 is LGHNA and CDR2 is YSLEER. CDR3: CASSQAEWGAEAFF. The CDR3 DNA follows: TGCGCCAGCAGCCAAGCGGAATGGGGAGCTGAAGCTTTCTTT.

This clonotype has only a few counts. This chain links TRBV20-1 with TRBJ2-7; TRBD2 aligns across 11 bases. The CDR3 is 16 residues long. Germline V gene sequence: CDR1 DFQATT, CDR2 SNEGSKA (reference sequence). With 0 bases clipped from V and 4 bases from J, the junction kept 8 bases outside the gene matches. The CDR3 reads CSAREAGLAAGYEQYF. CDR3 DNA: TGCAGTGCTAGAGAGGCGGGACTAGCGGCCGGGTACGAGCAGTACTTC.

The chain recombines TRBV12-3 or TRBV12-4 with TRBJ1-5, with 7 bases fitting TRBD1. The CDR3 sequence is 14 residues long. V gave up 3 bases and J gave up 7 bases; unmatched junction bases: 6. The CDR3 sequence: CASSFGRGQQPQHF. Here the CDR3 DNA reads TGTGCCAGCAGTTTCGGGAGGGGGCAGCAGCCCCAGCATTTT.

This clonotype was counted a few times. One end of the junction varies from germline; a read error may be responsible. The V and J genes are TRBV11-2 and TRBJ2-1, with TRBD2 matching over 7 bases. The CDR3 is made up of 18 amino acids. The germline gives CDR1 SGHAT, CDR2 FQNNGV. The chain's CDR3 is CASSLGGMGLPYRNQQFF. CDR3 nucleotide sequence: TGTGCCAGCAGCTTAGGTGGTATGGGACTACCTTATCGCAATCAGCAGTTCTTC. Together with reference TRBV11-2 and TRBJ2-1, the CDR3 gives the full variable domain: EAGVAQSPRYKIIEKRQSVAFWCNPISGHATLYWYQQILGQGPKLLIQFQNNGVVDDSQLPKDRFSAERLKGVDSTLKIQPAKLEDSAVYLCASSLGGMGLPYRNQQFFGPGTRLTVL.

This clonotype was seen a handful of times. The J gene is TRBJ2-1, the V gene TRBV15, with D perhaps matching TRBD1 (5 bases). There are 13 residues in the CDR3. Trimming took off 4 bases at V and 5 bases at J, with 9 bases between the two ends. Germline CDR1 reads LNHNV; CDR2 reads YYDKDF (reference sequence). Here the CDR3 DNA reads TGTGCCACCAGCACCGACAGACACAATGAGCAGTTCTTC. The encoded protein is CATSTDRHNEQFF.

The rearrangement uses TRBV7-9 and TRBJ2-1; D might be TRBD2 (5 bases). This CDR3 is 13 amino acids long. Germline V gene data show CDR1 as SEHNR and CDR2 as FQNEAQ (reference sequence). V shed 2 bases and J shed 9 bases, with 11 bases lying between them. The CDR3 region has the DNA TGTGCCAGCAGCTTATCGGGATCACCTGAGCAGTTCTTC. The encoded protein is CASSLSGSPEQFF.

CDR3 amino acids: CSARLNRGRTGELFF. The CDR3 DNA is TGCAGTGCTAGGCTTAACAGGGGACGGACCGGGGAGCTGTTTTTT. This chain connects TRBV20-1 to TRBJ2-2; 7 bases match TRBD1. J was trimmed by 5 bases and V by 3 bases; bases with no gene match: 9. Germline CDR1 DFQATT, CDR2 SNEGSKA (reference sequence). The CDR3 has 15 amino acids.

This clonotype was recorded only once. This chain uses TRBV5-1 with TRBJ2-3; no clear D gene. This CDR3 region has 14 residues. V was trimmed by 0 bases and J by 6 bases, leaving 11 bases between them. Germline values: CDR1 SGHRS, CDR2 YFSETQ. The CDR3 region has the DNA TGCGCCAGCAGCTTGGCCATACTTGCTGATACGCAGTATTTT. Its protein is CASSLAILADTQYF. Using reference TRBV5-1 and TRBJ2-3 for the parts outside the CDR3, the full variable domain is KAGVTQTPRYLIKTRGQQVTLSCSPISGHRSVSWYQQTPGQGLQFLFEYFSETQRNKGNFPGRFSGRQFSNSRSEMNVSTLELGDSALYLCASSLAILADTQYFGPGTRLTVL.

V is TRBV20-1 and J is TRBJ2-5; TRBD1 matches at 7 bases. The CDR3 runs 13 residues. Germline V gene lookup returns CDR1 DFQATT and CDR2 SNEGSKA (reference sequence). The trim removed 4 bases at V and 4 bases at J, leaving 6 bases unmatched. This CDR3 is CSAIDPGGETQYF. The CDR3 DNA follows: TGCAGTGCTATTGACCCAGGGGGAGAGACCCAGTACTTC.

As regards this clonotype: A much larger clonotype is one base distant, so this may be a read error. The gene calls are TRBV12-3 or TRBV12-4 and TRBJ2-2; D is unresolved. This CDR3 region has 14 residues. Written as DNA, the CDR3 is TGTGACAGCAGTTTCTCTGCACTCGCCGGGGAGCTGTTTTTT. Translation: CDSSFSALAGELFF.

This sequence joins TRBV12-3 or TRBV12-4 and TRBJ2-2; D is unclear. Trimming stripped 5 bases from V and 7 bases from J, with 17 bases between. The length of the CDR3 is 15 residues. The CDR3 DNA is TGTGCCAGCAGTCCCCAATTAAGGCTAGGCGGGGAGCTGTTTTTT. Amino acids: CASSPQLRLGGELFF.

This clonotype was seen a handful of times. The genes are TRBV3-1 and TRBJ1-2; D uncertain. The CDR3 spans 15 residues. V shed 1 base and J shed 1 base, with 10 bases lying between them. Germline CDR1 and CDR2: LGHDT and YNNKEL (reference sequence). The CDR3 spells CASSQVGQLNYGYTF. The DNA of the CDR3 is TGTGCCAGCAGCCAAGTCGGGCAGCTTAACTATGGCTACACCTTC.

The CDR3 DNA reads TGCGCCAGCAGCTTGGCAGGGGTACCCATGAACACTGAAGCTTTCTTT. Protein: CASSLAGVPMNTEAFF. The V gene is TRBV5-1, the J gene TRBJ1-1; D perhaps matches TRBD1 (6 bases). The CDR3 covers 16 residues. Trimming shortened V by 0 bases and J by 0 bases, and 12 bases separated the two germline ends. Germline values: CDR1 SGHRS, CDR2 YFSETQ.

This chain links TRBV7-2 with TRBJ2-7, with D hard to call. Trimming took off 4 bases at V and 7 bases at J, with 8 bases between the two ends. Per germline, CDR1 SGHTA and CDR2 FQGNSA. The CDR3 sequence is 11 residues long. The CDR3 loop reads CASSSSPEQYF. CDR3 coding DNA: TGTGCCAGCAGCTCCTCCCCTGAGCAGTACTTC.

V is TRBV9 and J is TRBJ1-2, with 8 bases fitting TRBD1. The CDR3 length is 11 residues. V lost 3 bases and J lost 13; bases outside the gene matches: 5. CDR1 is SGDLS, CDR2 YYNGEE, per germline. For the CDR3, the DNA is TGTGCCAGCAGCGCGGACAGGGCGGTCACCTTC. Translation: CASSADRAVTF.

CDR3 in amino acids: CASSHTRNEQFF. The CDR3 DNA reads TGTGCCAGCAGCCACACTAGAAATGAGCAGTTCTTC. The chain uses TRBV7-2 and TRBJ2-1; possible D gene TRBD2, 5 bases. V lost 5 bases and J lost 7, with 9 bases in between. Germline V gene sequence: CDR1 SGHTA, CDR2 FQGNSA. The CDR3 is made up of 12 amino acids.